Presented here are 5 T cell receptor beta chains from one specimen sequenced in a study of T cell responses to AZD1222 COVID-19 vaccine. Only in-frame clones appear in the TCRdb table, and some are missing; sequencing was by immunoSEQ multiplex PCR. The repertoire consists of 150,000 or so clones, with around 88% occurring once and the leading ten covering more than 3%. Specimen: peripheral blood, collected on day 0 of MenACWY control vaccination. The receptors shown here come from an adult in good health.

The rearrangement links TRBV5-4 to TRBJ2-2, with 8 bases that match TRBD2. CDR1 and CDR2 (germline): SGHNT, YYREEE (reference sequence). V shed 1 base and J 8 bases; nucleotides not matched to a gene: 7. CDR3 length: 15 amino acids. The DNA of the CDR3 is TGTGCCAGCAGCTTGCCCGGGAGGGCCGCGGGGGAGCTGTTTTTT. It specifies CASSLPGRAAGELFF.

The gene calls are TRBV27 and TRBJ1-5; no clear D gene. Germline lookup yields CDR1 MNHEY and CDR2 SMNVEV (reference sequence). The CDR3 totals 15 residues. Trimming cost V 5 bases and J 0 bases, with 11 bases left between them. CDR3 sequence: CASSPRGHSNQPQHF. The CDR3 region has the DNA TGTGCCAGCAGTCCCCGGGGTCATAGCAATCAGCCCCAGCATTTT.

This sequence joins TRBV2 and TRBJ1-5; a weak D match, TRBD1 (6 bases). Trimming removed 3 bases at V and 6 bases at J, with 12 bases between. Per the germline V gene, CDR1 is SNHLY and CDR2 is FYNNEI. CDR3 size: 14 residues. CDR3 amino acids: CASSEEGVVQPQHF. In DNA form, the CDR3 reads TGTGCCAGCAGTGAGGAGGGGGTCGTTCAGCCCCAGCATTTT. The whole variable domain, remainder taken from reference TRBV2 and TRBJ1-5, is EPEVTQTPSHQVTQMGQEVILRCVPISNHLYFYWYRQILGQKVEFLVSFYNNEISEKSEIFDDQFSVERPDGSNFTLKIRSTKLEDSAMYFCASSEEGVVQPQHFGDGTRLSIL.

This chain uses TRBV4-3 with TRBJ2-3; 10 bases map to TRBD2. V was pared by 4 bases and J by 6 bases, with 7 bases of the junction left unmatched. Germline V gene data show CDR1 as LGHNA and CDR2 as YSLEER. The CDR3 sequence is 15 residues long. The CDR3 region is CASSPSSGGIDTQYF. CDR3 bases: TGCGCCAGCAGCCCCTCTAGCGGGGGAATCGATACGCAGTATTTT.

The chain combines TRBV4-1 with TRBJ2-7; 13 nucleotides match TRBD2. Germline-derived CDR1 and CDR2 are MGHRA and YSYEKL. This CDR3 comprises 19 residues. V gave up 0 bases and J gave up 4 bases; unmatched junction bases: 12. The CDR3 DNA follows: TGCGCCAGCAGCCAAGATTTGGGACTAGCGGGAAGGCAAATATACGAGCAGTACTTC. It specifies CASSQDLGLAGRQIYEQYF.